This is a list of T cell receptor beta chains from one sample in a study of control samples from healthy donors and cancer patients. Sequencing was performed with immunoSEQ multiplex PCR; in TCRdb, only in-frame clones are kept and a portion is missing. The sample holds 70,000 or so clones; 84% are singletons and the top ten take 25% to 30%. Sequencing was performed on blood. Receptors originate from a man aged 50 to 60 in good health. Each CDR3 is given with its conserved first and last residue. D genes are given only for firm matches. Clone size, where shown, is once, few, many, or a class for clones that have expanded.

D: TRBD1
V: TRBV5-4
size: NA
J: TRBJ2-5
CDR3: CASSPRPRTGETQYF
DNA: TGTGCCAGCAGCCCCCGCCCCCGGACAGGGGAGACCCAGTACTTC

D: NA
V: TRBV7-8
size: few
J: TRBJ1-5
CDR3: CASTQSGNQPQHF
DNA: TGTGCCAGCACCCAGAGCGGCAATCAGCCCCAGCATTTT

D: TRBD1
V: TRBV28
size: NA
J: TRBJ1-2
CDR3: CASSITTGGALGGYTF
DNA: TGTGCCAGCAGTATAACGACAGGGGGCGCTTTAGGTGGCTACACCTTC

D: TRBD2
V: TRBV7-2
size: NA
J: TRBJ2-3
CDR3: CASRIAGGSPDTQYF
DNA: TGTGCCAGCAGAATAGCGGGGGGGTCCCCAGATACGCAGTATTTT

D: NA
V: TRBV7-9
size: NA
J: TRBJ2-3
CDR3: CASSLANRDPQYF
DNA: TGTGCCAGCAGCTTAGCGAACAGAGATCCGCAGTATTTT

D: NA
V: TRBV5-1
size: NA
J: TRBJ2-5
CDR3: CASSFTQETQYF
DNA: TGCGCCAGCAGCTTCACCCAAGAGACCCAGTACTTC

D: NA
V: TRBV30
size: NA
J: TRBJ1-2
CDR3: CAWSVGQGVPYTF
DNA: TGTGCCTGGAGTGTAGGGCAAGGGGTTCCCTACACCTTC

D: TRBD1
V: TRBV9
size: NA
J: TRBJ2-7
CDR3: CASSVGTGGGYGQYF
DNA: TGTGCCAGCAGCGTCGGGACAGGGGGAGGCTACGGGCAGTACTTC

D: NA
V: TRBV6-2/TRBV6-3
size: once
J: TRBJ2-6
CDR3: CASSSGLGRSSGANVLTF
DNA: TGTGCCAGCAGTTCAGGGCTGGGAAGAAGCTCTGGGGCCAACGTCCTGACTTTC

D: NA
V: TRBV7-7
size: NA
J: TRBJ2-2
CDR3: CASSLGTGELFF
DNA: TGTGCTAGCAGCTTAGGGACCGGGGAGCTGTTTTTT

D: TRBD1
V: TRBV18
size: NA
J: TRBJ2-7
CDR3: CASQTDRDDEQYF
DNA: TGTGCCAGCCAAACAGACAGGGATGACGAGCAGTACTTC

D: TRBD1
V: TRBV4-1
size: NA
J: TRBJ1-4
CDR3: CASSQELYRGFNEKLFF
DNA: TGCGCCAGCAGCCAAGAGCTGTACAGGGGATTTAATGAAAAACTGTTTTTT

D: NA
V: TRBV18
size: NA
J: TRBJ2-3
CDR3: CASSPGAGTDTQYF
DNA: TGTGCCAGCTCACCAGGGGCCGGCACAGATACGCAGTATTTT

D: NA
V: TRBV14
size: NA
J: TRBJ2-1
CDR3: CASCQSSSYNEQFF
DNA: TGTGCCAGCTGTCAGTCGAGCTCCTACAATGAGCAGTTCTTC

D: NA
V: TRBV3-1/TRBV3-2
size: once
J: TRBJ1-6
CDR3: CASSQTLVGASINSPLHF
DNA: TGTGCCAGCAGCCAAACCCTAGTGGGGGCTTCCATTAATTCACCCCTCCACTTT

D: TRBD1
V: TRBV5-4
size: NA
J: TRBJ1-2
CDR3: CASSHVPGQGNYGYTF
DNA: TGTGCCAGCAGCCACGTACCGGGACAGGGGAACTATGGCTACACCTTC

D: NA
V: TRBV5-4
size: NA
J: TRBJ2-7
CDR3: CASSPGTASYEQYF
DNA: TGTGCCAGCAGCCCAGGGACGGCCTCCTACGAGCAGTACTTC

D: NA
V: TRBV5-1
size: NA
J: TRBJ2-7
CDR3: CASSANTNEQYF
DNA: TGCGCCAGCAGCGCGAATACTAACGAGCAGTACTTC

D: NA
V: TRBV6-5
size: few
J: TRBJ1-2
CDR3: CASSYRSGGFDGYTF
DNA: TGTGCCAGCAGTTATCGGTCCGGAGGGTTCGATGGCTACACCTTC

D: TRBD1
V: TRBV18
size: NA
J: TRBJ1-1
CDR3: CASSPKRQGNTEAFF
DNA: TGTGCCAGCTCACCTAAAAGACAGGGGAACACTGAAGCTTTCTTT

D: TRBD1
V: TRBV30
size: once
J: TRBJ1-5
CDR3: CAWSVRQGARLQPQHF
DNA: TGTGCCTGGAGTGTCCGACAGGGGGCTCGACTGCAGCCCCAGCATTTT

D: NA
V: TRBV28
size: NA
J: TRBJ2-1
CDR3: CASDQAYNEQFF
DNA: TGTGCCAGCGACCAAGCATACAATGAGCAGTTCTTC

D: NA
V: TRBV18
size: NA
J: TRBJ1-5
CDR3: CASSTLPLREGSSQPQHF
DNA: TGTGCCAGCTCAACGCTACCCCTCAGGGAAGGGAGTAGTCAGCCCCAGCATTTT

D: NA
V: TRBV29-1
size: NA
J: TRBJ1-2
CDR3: CSVSGRPDNYGYTF
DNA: TGCAGCGTTAGCGGAAGGCCCGATAACTATGGCTACACCTTC

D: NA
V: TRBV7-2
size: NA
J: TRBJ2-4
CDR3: CASSQRAGGNLAKNIQYF
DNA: TGTGCCAGCAGCCAGCGGGCAGGGGGGAACTTAGCCAAAAACATTCAGTACTTC

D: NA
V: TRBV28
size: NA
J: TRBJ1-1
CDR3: CASSLVGVNTEAFF
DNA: TGTGCCAGCAGTTTAGTTGGAGTTAACACTGAAGCTTTCTTT

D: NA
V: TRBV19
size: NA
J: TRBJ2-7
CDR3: CASSMSRDSYEQYF
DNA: TGTGCCAGTAGTATGTCCAGGGATTCCTACGAGCAGTACTTC

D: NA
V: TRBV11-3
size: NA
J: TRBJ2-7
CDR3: CASSVSSSSYEQYF
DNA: TGTGCCAGCAGCGTCAGTTCTTCCTCCTACGAGCAGTACTTC

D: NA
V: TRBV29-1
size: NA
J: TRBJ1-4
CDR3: CSVAEAMGEKLFF
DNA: TGCAGCGTTGCCGAGGCGATGGGTGAAAAACTGTTTTTT

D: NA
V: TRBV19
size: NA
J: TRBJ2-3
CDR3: CASSIVQAGDTQYF
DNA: TGTGCCAGTAGTATAGTCCAGGCTGGGGATACGCAGTATTTT

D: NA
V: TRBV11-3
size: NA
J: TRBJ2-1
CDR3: CASSLGRAGPEQFF
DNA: TGTGCCAGCAGCTTGGGTCGCGCGGGACCGGAGCAGTTCTTC

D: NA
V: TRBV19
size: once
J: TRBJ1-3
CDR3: CASSILGTGNTIYF
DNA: TGTGCCAGTAGTATTTTAGGAACTGGAAACACCATATATTTT

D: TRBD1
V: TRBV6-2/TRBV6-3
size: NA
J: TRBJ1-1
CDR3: CASSHQIQGSWGYTEAFF
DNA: TGTGCCAGCAGCCACCAGATACAGGGGAGCTGGGGGTACACTGAAGCTTTCTTT

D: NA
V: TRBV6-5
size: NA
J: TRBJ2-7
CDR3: CASSYSTGPEQYF
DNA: TGTGCCAGCAGTTACTCGACAGGTCCCGAGCAGTACTTC

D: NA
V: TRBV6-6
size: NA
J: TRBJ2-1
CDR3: CASSYSEYNEQFF
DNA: TGTGCCAGCAGTTACTCTGAGTACAATGAGCAGTTCTTC

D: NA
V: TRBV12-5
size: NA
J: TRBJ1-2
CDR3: CASGLVHGTDLYGYTF
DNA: TGTGCTAGTGGTTTGGTGCACGGGACGGACCTCTATGGCTACACCTTC

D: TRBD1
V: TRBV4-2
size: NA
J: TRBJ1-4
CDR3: CASSQDPTSLQGAEEKLFF
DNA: TGTGCCAGCAGCCAAGATCCTACCTCCTTACAGGGGGCTGAGGAAAAACTGTTTTTT

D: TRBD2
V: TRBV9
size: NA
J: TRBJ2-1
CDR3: CASSVGVAGGYDEQFF
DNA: TGTGCCAGCAGCGTAGGGGTAGCGGGTGGGTACGATGAGCAGTTCTTC

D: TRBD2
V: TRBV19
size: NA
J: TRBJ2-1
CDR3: CASSEGRDDNEQFF
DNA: TGTGCCAGTAGTGAGGGGAGGGACGACAATGAGCAGTTCTTC

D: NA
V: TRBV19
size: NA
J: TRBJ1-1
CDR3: CASSSGRNTEAFF
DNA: TGTGCCAGTAGTTCGGGGAGGAACACTGAAGCTTTCTTT

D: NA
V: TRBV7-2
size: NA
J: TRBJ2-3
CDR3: CASSLMDADTQYF
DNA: TGTGCCAGCAGCTTAATGGATGCAGATACGCAGTATTTT

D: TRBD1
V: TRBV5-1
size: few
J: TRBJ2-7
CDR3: CASSLRDRERQYF
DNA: TGCGCCAGCAGCTTGAGGGACAGGGAACGGCAGTACTTC

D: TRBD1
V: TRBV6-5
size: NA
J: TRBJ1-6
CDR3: CASSYAGQAPNSPLHF
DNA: TGTGCCAGCAGTTACGCCGGACAGGCCCCAAATTCACCCCTCCACTTT

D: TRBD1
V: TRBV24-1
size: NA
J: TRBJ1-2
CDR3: CATSDPRQGDGYTF
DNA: TGTGCCACCAGTGATCCCCGACAGGGGGACGGCTACACCTTC

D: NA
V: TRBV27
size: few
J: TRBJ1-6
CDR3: CASRFRTEAPSPLHF
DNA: TGTGCCAGCAGATTTCGGACGGAGGCCCCCTCACCCCTCCACTTT

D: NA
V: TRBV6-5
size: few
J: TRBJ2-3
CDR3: CASRLHWGPDTQYF
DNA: TGTGCCAGCCGACTCCACTGGGGGCCAGATACGCAGTATTTT

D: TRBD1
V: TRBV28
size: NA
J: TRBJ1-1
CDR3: CASSFQIQAGGTEAFF
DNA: TGTGCCAGCAGTTTCCAGATACAGGCAGGGGGGACTGAAGCTTTCTTT

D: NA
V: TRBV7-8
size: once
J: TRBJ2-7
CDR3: CASSLGASSYEQYF
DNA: TGTGCCAGCAGCTTAGGAGCGAGCTCCTACGAGCAGTACTTC

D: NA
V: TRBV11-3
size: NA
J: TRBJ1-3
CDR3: CASTLGGSGNTIYF
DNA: TGTGCCAGCACCCTCGGGGGTTCTGGAAACACCATATATTTT

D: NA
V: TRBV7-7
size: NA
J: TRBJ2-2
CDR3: CASSLGLANTGELFF
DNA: TGTGCTAGCAGCCTGGGGCTAGCGAACACCGGGGAGCTGTTTTTT

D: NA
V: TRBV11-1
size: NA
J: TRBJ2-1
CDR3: CASREGLQAIHNEQFF
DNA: TGTGCCAGCAGAGAGGGTCTACAGGCGATACACAATGAGCAGTTCTTC

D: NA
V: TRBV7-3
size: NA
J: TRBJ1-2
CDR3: CASSKDSGRGNGYTF
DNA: TGTGCCAGCAGCAAGGACAGCGGGCGAGGAAATGGCTACACCTTC

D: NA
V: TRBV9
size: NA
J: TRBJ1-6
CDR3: CASRPGIKDSPLHF
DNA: TGTGCCAGCAGGCCGGGAATTAAGGATTCACCCCTCCACTTT